The clone carrying this TCR beta chain was counted ten times or more. No antigen is known for it. These data belong to a study of T cell repertoires in cytomegalovirus infection. TCRdb reanalysed the reads using MiXCR and keeps one entry per CDR3 protein. The table includes approximately 260,000 distinct CDR3 sequences, around 20% detected once. Per germline, CDR1 SGHTA and CDR2 FQGNSA. V was trimmed by 8 bases and J by 2 bases, leaving 13 bases between them. The CDR3 is made up of 13 amino acids. The sample here was cultured PBMCs, taken from culture after CMV antigen stimulation. This TCR was sampled from a human donor in good health (CMV status not recorded). Some clones in this sample may be carry-over from other donors' samples. This rearrangement joins TRBV7-2 to TRBJ2-7, with D unclear. DNA for the CDR3: TGTGCCAGCCAGCCCGGACGGACCTACGAGCAGTACTTC. Protein product: CASQPGRTYEQYF.